A single sample is the source of the 32 T cell receptor beta chains below, sequenced in a study of T cells in Graves' hyperthyroidism and ophthalmopathy. Amplified TCR beta CDR3 regions came from RNA transcripts. The HTBI primer set served for first-round RT-PCR of the TCR CDR3. TCRdb reprocessed the multiplex PCR reads via MiXCR and lists one record per CDR3 protein. This table has 700,000 or so distinct CDR3 sequences, less than 20% appearing once. Sequenced sample: blood. These TCRs come from a man aged 18 to 30 with Graves' hyperthyroidism.

This clonotype was recorded many times. This rearrangement joins TRBV7-9 to TRBJ2-7, with D perhaps assigned TRBD1 or TRBD2 (5 bases each). V was clipped by 2 bases and J by 1 base, with 9 bases between them. Germline loops: CDR1 SEHNR, CDR2 FQNEAQ (reference sequence). There are 14 residues in the CDR3. The CDR3 sequence: CASSLWDGSYEQYF. The CDR3 nucleotides read TGTGCCAGCAGCTTATGGGACGGATCCTACGAGCAGTACTTC.

This clonotype was seen ten or more times. The rearrangement links TRBV12-3 or TRBV12-4 to TRBJ2-1; 11 nucleotides match TRBD2. Trimming at V came to 5 bases and at J to 5 bases, leaving 8 bases not matched to a gene. The CDR3 spans 16 residues. For the CDR3, the DNA is TGTGCCAGCAGTCCCATAGCGGGAGGGCTCAACAATGAGCAGTTCTTC. Translation: CASSPIAGGLNNEQFF.

This clonotype was found a few times. The chain combines TRBV7-9 with TRBJ2-1; 12 bases match TRBD2. CDR1 is SEHNR and CDR2 is FQNEAQ in the germline V gene (reference sequence). The CDR3 is made up of 16 amino acids. J gave up 4 bases and V 6 bases, and 7 bases lay outside the gene matches. CDR3: CASRQLLAGGYNEQFF. In DNA, the CDR3 is TGTGCCAGCAGACAACTACTAGCGGGAGGTTACAATGAGCAGTTCTTC. The whole variable domain, remainder taken from reference TRBV7-9 and TRBJ2-1, is DTGVSQNPRHKITKRGQNVTFRCDPISEHNRLYWYRQTLGQGPEFLTYFQNEAQLEKSRLLSDRFSAERPKGSFSTLEIQRTEQGDSAMYLCASRQLLAGGYNEQFFGPGTRLTVL.

This clonotype has only a few counts. This may come from a read error, since a much larger clone is one base off. The rearrangement joins TRBV6-1 to TRBJ1-1, with a possible D match to TRBD1 (5 bases). Germline V gene data show CDR1 as MNHNS and CDR2 as SASEGT. This CDR3 region has 14 residues. CDR3 region: CASSEDRMNTGAFF. CDR3 DNA: TGTGCCAGCAGTGAAGACAGGATGAACACTGGAGCTTTCTTT.

This clonotype was seen at least ten times. J is TRBJ2-7 and V is TRBV20-1; 9 positions match TRBD2. This CDR3 spans 14 amino acids. V gave up 1 base and J gave up 6 bases; unmatched junction bases: 7. Germline-derived CDR1 and CDR2 are DFQATT and SNEGSKA (reference sequence). CDR3 residues: CSARVSGRGLEQYF. As DNA, the CDR3 is TGCAGTGCTAGAGTTAGCGGGAGAGGGCTCGAGCAGTACTTC.

This clonotype was seen more than once but under ten times. The V and J genes are TRBV9 and TRBJ2-3; TRBD2 is a possible D gene (5 bases). Germline V gene sequence: CDR1 SGDLS, CDR2 YYNGEE. The CDR3 spans 15 residues. Trimming stripped 0 bases from V and 1 base from J, with 9 bases between. CDR3 sequence (DNA): TGTGCCAGCAGCGTAGAAAGCGGACGCACAGATACGCAGTATTTT. Residues: CASSVESGRTDTQYF.

This clonotype was observed a few times. This chain joins TRBV20-1 and TRBJ2-3, with a weak D call TRBD1 (6 bases). Germline CDR1 and CDR2: DFQATT and SNEGSKA (reference sequence). V lost 0 bases and J lost 8, with 12 bases in between. CDR3 length equals 13 residues. The CDR3 loop reads CSARDQGLGTQYF. The CDR3 DNA reads as TGCAGTGCTAGAGATCAGGGGTTGGGTACGCAGTATTTT.

This clonotype has just one count. The chain joins TRBV2 to TRBJ2-7; D perhaps matches TRBD2 (6 bases). V lost 2 bases and J lost 7, with 15 bases in between. The V gene's germline CDR1 is SNHLY and CDR2 FYNNEI. The CDR3 is made up of 14 amino acids. In DNA form, the CDR3 reads TGTGCCAGCAGTGAATACGGGGGAGGCGGGGAGCAGTACTTC. Translated: CASSEYGGGGEQYF. Based on the CDR3 plus reference TRBV2 and TRBJ2-7, the full variable domain is EPEVTQTPSHQVTQMGQEVILRCVPISNHLYFYWYRQILGQKVEFLVSFYNNEISEKSEIFDDQFSVERPDGSNFTLKIRSTKLEDSAMYFCASSEYGGGGEQYFGPGTRLTVT.

This sequence joins TRBV6-2 or TRBV6-3 and TRBJ2-1; possibly TRBD1 for D (6 bases). The germline V and J ends were trimmed by 1 base and 12 bases, with 13 bases remaining between them. The CDR3 sequence is 13 residues long. Germline V gene sequence: CDR1 MNHEY, CDR2 SVGEGT. DNA for the CDR3: TGTGCCAGCAGTTACTACAGGGACGGCAGGCAGTTCTTC. Translation gives CASSYYRDGRQFF.

About this clonotype itself: An end of the junction does not agree with germline; a read error may underlie this. The chain is built from TRBV12-3 or TRBV12-4 and TRBJ2-5, with TRBD1 identical over 11 bases. The CDR3 runs 15 residues. The CDR3 sequence is CASGKWGQGGETQCF. The CDR3 bases are TGTGCCAGCGGCAAATGGGGACAGGGGGGAGAGACCCAGTGCTTC.

This clonotype was counted ten times or more. The rearrangement links TRBV19 to TRBJ2-1; D may be TRBD1 (5 bases). Trimming took off 3 bases at V and 8 bases at J, with 11 bases between the two ends. Looked up from germline, CDR1 is LNHDA and CDR2 is SQIVND (reference sequence). The CDR3 runs to 13 residues. DNA for the CDR3: TGTGCCAGTAGTATCAGGGAAGGGGATGAGCAGTTCTTC. Its protein product is CASSIREGDEQFF.

This clonotype was seen a handful of times. CDR3 bases: TGTGCCAGCAGGGGGGACAGGGAGCGATATGGCTACACCTTC. Protein product: CASRGDRERYGYTF. V usage is TRBV27 and J usage is TRBJ1-2; 9 bases are a match to TRBD1. This CDR3 comprises 14 residues. CDR1 and CDR2 (germline): MNHEY, SMNVEV (reference sequence). The J segment lost 5 bases and the V segment lost 6 bases, leaving 7 bases of the junction unmatched.

This clonotype was detected many times. This chain links TRBV5-8 with TRBJ1-1; 7 nucleotides agree with TRBD1. This CDR3 spans 16 amino acids. Germline lookup yields CDR1 SGHTS and CDR2 YDEGEE. The V segment lost 0 bases and the J segment 4 bases; nucleotides outside the gene matches: 9. CDR3 region: CASSLGRGHSGTEAFF. The CDR3 region has the DNA TGTGCCAGCAGCTTGGGGAGGGGGCACAGCGGCACTGAAGCTTTCTTT.

The chain employs TRBV7-2 and TRBJ2-5; possible D gene TRBD2, 5 bases. Trimming stripped 3 bases from V and 4 bases from J, with 9 bases between. This CDR3 region has 13 residues. Germline V gene lookup returns CDR1 SGHTA and CDR2 FQGNSA. The CDR3 region has the DNA TGTGCCAGCAGCTTCGGGGTACTAGAGACCCAGTACTTC. This sequence encodes CASSFGVLETQYF.

This clonotype appeared a few times. The CDR3 spells CASSFGGLAGGPFNEQFF. In DNA, the CDR3 is TGTGCCAGCAGTTTCGGGGGACTAGCGGGAGGGCCATTTAATGAGCAGTTCTTC. The J gene is TRBJ2-1, the V gene TRBV12-3 or TRBV12-4; 16 bases are a match to TRBD2. The junction had 9 bases not matched to a gene; V was cut back by 3 bases and J by 7 bases. This CDR3 region has 18 residues.

This clonotype occurred a few times. The CDR3, as DNA: TGTGCCAGCAGTTTCTTGCGCGGTACGGCCTTTAGCACAGATACGCAGTATTTT. This translates into CASSFLRGTAFSTDTQYF. The rearrangement joins TRBV12-3 or TRBV12-4 to TRBJ2-3, with D hard to call. This CDR3 has 18 amino acids. V was cut by 3 bases and J by 0 bases, with 19 bases left in between.

The chain uses TRBV27 and TRBJ2-7; 11 bases line up with TRBD2. Germline CDR1 is MNHEY and CDR2 is SMNVEV (reference sequence). This CDR3 region has 15 residues. V shed 6 bases and J 2 bases; nucleotides not matched to a gene: 6. CDR3 coding DNA: TGTGCCAGCAGGGTAACTAGCGGGGGCACCTACGAGCAGTACTTC. Its translation is CASRVTSGGTYEQYF.

This clonotype was seen at least ten times. The chain couples TRBV28 to TRBJ2-2; possibly TRBD1 for D (6 bases). The V end lost 4 bases, the J end lost 0 bases, and 6 bases lay between the germline ends. Germline CDR1 MDHEN, CDR2 SYDVKM. This CDR3 has 14 residues. CDR3 sequence reads: CASSWTANTGELFF. CDR3 DNA sequence: TGTGCCAGCAGTTGGACAGCGAACACCGGGGAGCTGTTTTTT.

This clonotype was seen ten or more times. V and J are TRBV24-1 and TRBJ1-1; TRBD1 matches 7 bases. After removal of 4 bases from V and 4 bases from J, the junction contained 8 bases not matched to a gene. Per germline, CDR1 KGHDR and CDR2 SFDVKD. The CDR3 length is 15 residues. The CDR3 is CATSDSGQLSTEAFF. The CDR3 DNA sequence: TGTGCCACCAGTGACTCGGGACAGTTGAGCACTGAAGCTTTCTTT.

The chain links TRBV18 to TRBJ2-3; D unclear. The V end lost 4 bases, the J end lost 3 bases, and 14 bases lay between the germline ends. The CDR3 totals 15 residues. Germline V gene sequence: CDR1 KGHSH, CDR2 LQKENI. CDR3 sequence (DNA): TGTGCCAGCTCACTTAGGGCCTTTGGGACAGATACGCAGTATTTT. Translation gives CASSLRAFGTDTQYF.

A few counts support this clonotype. This chain uses TRBV24-1 with TRBJ2-3; TRBD2 aligns across 10 bases. Trimming removed 4 bases from V and 1 base from J; junction bases left unmatched: 10. Germline V gene sequence: CDR1 KGHDR, CDR2 SFDVKD. This CDR3 contains 18 residues. The CDR3, as DNA: TGTGCCACCAGTGACCGAAGAAGGGGGACTAGCGGCACAGATACGCAGTATTTT. It specifies CATSDRRRGTSGTDTQYF.

This clonotype occurred a few times. The rearrangement uses TRBV20-1 and TRBJ1-5, with 7 bases that match TRBD1. Germline V gene lookup returns CDR1 DFQATT and CDR2 SNEGSKA (reference sequence). The CDR3 spans 13 residues. The CDR3 loop is CSVPTGASQPQHF. CDR3 nucleotide sequence: TGCAGCGTACCAACAGGGGCGAGTCAGCCCCAGCATTTT.

This clonotype came up many times. The genes are TRBV15 and TRBJ1-2, with D perhaps matching TRBD1 (6 bases). The germline V gene has CDR1 LNHNV and CDR2 YYDKDF (reference sequence). V lost 3 bases and J lost 0, with 17 bases in between. The CDR3 runs to 17 residues. The DNA for the CDR3 is TGTGCCACCAGCAGTGTGGGCGGGGGCTCAGCTAACTATGGCTACACCTTC. Residues: CATSSVGGGSANYGYTF.

The chain employs TRBV25-1 and TRBJ2-3, with D possibly TRBD2 on 5 matching bases. V was clipped by 2 bases and J by 4 bases, with 7 bases between them. CDR3 size: 13 residues. The germline gives CDR1 MGHDK, CDR2 SYGVNS. The CDR3 sequence: CASSELAADTQYF. The CDR3 DNA sequence: TGTGCCAGCAGTGAACTAGCTGCAGATACGCAGTATTTT.

This clonotype was recorded at least ten times. The chain combines TRBV10-3 with TRBJ1-1; D gene uncertain. From germline, CDR1 is ENHRY and CDR2 SYGVKD. With 6 bases removed from V and 4 bases from J, the gap between germline ends came to 9 bases. This CDR3 spans 12 amino acids. This CDR3 reads CAISPVGTEAFF. Written as DNA, the CDR3 is TGTGCCATCAGCCCAGTCGGCACTGAAGCTTTCTTT.

This chain joins TRBV18 and TRBJ2-4; no definite D call. Trimming took off 3 bases at V and 15 bases at J, with 21 bases between the two ends. The CDR3 is 14 amino acids. CDR1 and CDR2 (germline): KGHSH, LQKENI. The DNA for the CDR3 is TGTGCCAGCTCACCTTTGGACGCCATATCGTCGGGGTACTTC. It is translated as CASSPLDAISSGYF.

This clonotype was seen ten or more times. The genes are TRBV15 and TRBJ1-1, with 9 bases matching TRBD1. Unmatched junction bases numbered 5, after V lost 0 bases and J lost 6 bases. Germline CDR1 reads LNHNV; CDR2 reads YYDKDF (reference sequence). The CDR3 is 15 amino acids. The CDR3 here is CATSRDRGTGSEAFF. The CDR3, as DNA: TGTGCCACCAGCAGAGATCGGGGGACAGGGTCTGAAGCTTTCTTT.

This clonotype came up many times. The chain has TRBV12-3 or TRBV12-4 and TRBJ1-5, with 7 bases that match TRBD1. V shed 6 bases, J shed 4 bases, and the junction held 3 bases outside the gene matches. The length of the CDR3 is 13 residues. Here the CDR3 DNA reads TGTGCCAGCAGGGGACAGTTTAATCAGCCCCAGCATTTT. This translates into CASRGQFNQPQHF.

CDR3 region: CASQRTGVDYGYTF. Here the CDR3 DNA reads TGTGCCAGCCAAAGGACAGGGGTGGACTATGGCTACACCTTC. V usage is TRBV7-9 and J usage is TRBJ1-2, with TRBD1 identical over 9 bases. V trimming: 8 bases; J trimming: 3 bases; junction bases outside the gene matches: 7. The V gene's germline CDR1 is SEHNR and CDR2 FQNEAQ (reference sequence). This CDR3 has 14 amino acids.

This clonotype was recorded at least ten times. The V gene is TRBV6-2 or TRBV6-3, the J gene TRBJ2-5, with a tentative D call TRBD2 (6 bases). The CDR3 extends over 14 amino acids. V lost 5 bases to trimming and J lost 3 bases, with 13 bases between them. Germline V gene sequence: CDR1 MNHEY, CDR2 SVGEGT. The CDR3 DNA follows: TGTGCCAGCAGTCGGAGGGCTACGGAAGAGACCCAGTACTTC. Its translation is CASSRRATEETQYF.

The chain recombines TRBV20-1 with TRBJ2-7, with TRBD1 matching 8 bases. J was trimmed by 0 bases and V by 1 base; bases with no gene match: 11. Germline CDR1 reads DFQATT; CDR2 reads SNEGSKA (reference sequence). The CDR3 length is 17 residues. The CDR3 coding sequence is TGCAGTGCTAGAGGGACAGGGACAAACATTTTCTCCTACGAGCAGTACTTC. Encoded protein: CSARGTGTNIFSYEQYF.

V usage is TRBV20-1 and J usage is TRBJ1-1, with TRBD1 as a possible D gene (5 bases). Germline CDR1 reads DFQATT; CDR2 reads SNEGSKA (reference sequence). V gave up 3 bases and J gave up 0 bases, with 5 bases separating them. The CDR3 loop spans 12 amino acids. CDR3 coding DNA: TGCAGTGCTAGGGGGGTGAACACTGAAGCTTTCTTT. Its translation: CSARGVNTEAFF.